The 21 T cell receptor beta chains below were found in one sample sequenced in a study of CD8 T cells in Susac syndrome. Random hexamers served to reverse transcribe roughly 0.45 to 1 ug RNA. One entry per CDR3 protein, called by TCRdb with MiXCR from the immunoSEQ multiplex PCR reads. The sample records about 430,000 distinct CDR3 sequences, more than 70% being singletons. Sequenced sample: CD8+ T cells from PBMCs. Source of these receptors: a human donor with multiple sclerosis.

This chain uses TRBV28 with TRBJ2-1, with a weak D call TRBD2 (5 bases). This CDR3 has 16 residues. The V end lost 3 bases, the J end lost 0 bases, and 12 bases lay between the germline ends. From germline, CDR1 is MDHEN and CDR2 SYDVKM. The CDR3 region is CASSLVRRASYNEQFF. CDR3 nucleotide sequence: TGTGCCAGCAGTTTGGTACGGCGGGCCTCCTACAATGAGCAGTTCTTC.

The rearrangement joins TRBV10-3 to TRBJ2-1; 11 positions match TRBD2. Germline V gene data show CDR1 as ENHRY and CDR2 as SYGVKD. The CDR3 runs to 16 residues. V shed 2 bases and J 6 bases; nucleotides not matched to a gene: 6. The CDR3 DNA sequence: TGTGCCATCAGTGAGACTAGCGGGGGAGGGGCCAATGAGCAGTTCTTC. This gives the protein CAISETSGGGANEQFF.

The rearrangement links TRBV7-6 to TRBJ2-6; 10 nucleotides align to TRBD1. The length of the CDR3 is 17 residues. Trimming removed 4 bases from V and 0 bases from J; junction bases left unmatched: 3. Germline-derived CDR1 and CDR2 are SGHVS and FNYEAQ. The CDR3 DNA reads TGTGCCAGCAGCTCGGGACAGGGGCCCTCTGGGGCCAACGTCCTGACTTTC. It codes for CASSSGQGPSGANVLTF.

The chain combines TRBV2 with TRBJ2-7; D may match TRBD1 or TRBD2 (5 bases each). V was cut by 3 bases and J by 3 bases, with 15 bases left in between. This CDR3 is 15 amino acids long. Germline lookup yields CDR1 SNHLY and CDR2 FYNNEI. The CDR3 here is CASSEFRDHYYEQYF. The DNA of the CDR3 is TGTGCCAGCAGTGAGTTCCGGGACCACTACTACGAGCAGTACTTC.

CDR3 in amino acids: CSVDGLHHRGTEAFF. CDR3 sequence (DNA): TGCAGCGTTGATGGGCTGCACCACCGAGGCACTGAAGCTTTCTTT. The chain combines TRBV29-1 with TRBJ1-1; D is uncertain. This CDR3 has 15 residues. Germline V gene data show CDR1 as SQVTM and CDR2 as ANQGSEA. V was pared by 3 bases and J by 4 bases, with 18 bases between. Complete variable domain (other parts from reference TRBV29-1 and TRBJ1-1): SAVISQKPSRDICQRGTSLTIQCQVDSQVTMMFWYRQQPGQSLTLIATANQGSEATYESGFVIDKFPISRPNLTFSTLTVSNMSPEDSSIYLCSVDGLHHRGTEAFFGQGTRLTVV.

The V gene is TRBV5-1, the J gene TRBJ2-1; D possibly corresponds to TRBD2 (6 bases). Looked up from germline, CDR1 is SGHRS and CDR2 is YFSETQ. Trimming left V 4 bases short and J 5 bases short, with 13 bases between. The CDR3 contains 14 residues. CDR3 sequence: CASSRLGAHNEQFF. The CDR3 bases are TGCGCCAGCAGCCGACTAGGGGCCCACAATGAGCAGTTCTTC.

The chain has TRBV7-9 and TRBJ1-2, with D perhaps matching TRBD1 (6 bases). Germline CDR1 SEHNR, CDR2 FQNEAQ (reference sequence). Trimming left V 4 bases short and J 4 bases short, with 13 bases between. This CDR3 has 14 amino acids. DNA of the CDR3: TGTGCCAGCAGCTCCGGGGGCTGGGTCTATGGCTACACCTTC. Its translation: CASSSGGWVYGYTF.

The rearrangement links TRBV20-1 to TRBJ2-7, with no clear D. The germline CDR1 and CDR2 sequences are DFQATT and SNEGSKA (reference sequence). The CDR3 spans 11 residues. The ends were cut back, 3 bases at V and 4 bases at J, with 7 bases in the middle. The CDR3 nucleotides are TGCAGTGCTAGGGTACATTACGAGCAGTACTTC. It encodes CSARVHYEQYF.

This clonotype was seen a single time. The chain's CDR3 is CASSLLGWGDTQYF. CDR3 bases: TGTGCCAGCAGCCTCCTGGGGTGGGGGGATACGCAGTATTTT. V gene TRBV9 combines with J gene TRBJ2-3, with D perhaps given as TRBD1 or TRBD2 (5 bases each). The V gene's germline CDR1 is SGDLS and CDR2 YYNGEE. This CDR3 spans 14 amino acids. Trimming took 4 bases from V and 6 from J, leaving 15 bases between them.

Turning to this clonotype: At one of its ends the junction is not consistent with the germline gene, which may arise from a read error. The CDR3 protein is CASSPVGNTEVFF. The CDR3 bases are TGTGCCAGCAGCCCTGTTGGGAACACTGAAGTTTTCTTT. The chain has TRBV7-9 and TRBJ1-1; D is unclear. CDR3 length equals 13 residues. Germline CDR1 reads SEHNR; CDR2 reads FQNEAQ (reference sequence).

The chain couples TRBV6-1 to TRBJ2-3; tentatively, D is TRBD2 (5 bases). Germline lookup yields CDR1 MNHNS and CDR2 SASEGT. The CDR3 covers 15 residues. V was clipped by 1 base and J by 9 bases, with 17 bases between them. CDR3 nucleotide sequence: TGTGCCAGCAGTGAAGTAACAGAAACCGGGGTCACGCAGTATTTT. Translating it yields CASSEVTETGVTQYF.

This clonotype was detected only a few times. The rearrangement joins TRBV12-3 or TRBV12-4 to TRBJ2-1, with no clear D. V lost 3 bases, J lost 5 bases, and 8 bases lay in between. The CDR3 spans 13 residues. CDR3 residues: CASSLGRDNEQFF. The CDR3 bases are TGTGCCAGCAGTTTGGGTAGGGACAATGAGCAGTTCTTC.

This clonotype appeared a few times. The chain is built from TRBV11-2 and TRBJ1-1, with TRBD1 as a possible D gene (5 bases). Trimming cost V 6 bases and J 1 base, with 9 bases left between them. Looked up from germline, CDR1 is SGHAT and CDR2 is FQNNGV. The CDR3 covers 13 residues. CDR3 residues: CASRHTGNTEAFF. The CDR3 DNA follows: TGTGCCAGCAGGCATACAGGGAACACTGAAGCTTTCTTT.

The chain links TRBV11-2 to TRBJ1-5; tentatively, D is TRBD1 (5 bases). Germline loops: CDR1 SGHAT, CDR2 FQNNGV. This CDR3 has 15 residues. The germline V and J ends were trimmed by 2 bases and 6 bases, with 14 bases remaining between them. The chain's CDR3 is CASSLRAGSAQPQHF. The CDR3 region has the DNA TGTGCCAGCAGCTTAAGGGCAGGGTCGGCTCAGCCCCAGCATTTT.

The chain joins TRBV7-9 to TRBJ1-1; D is unclear. The CDR3 extends over 12 amino acids. CDR1 is SEHNR and CDR2 is FQNEAQ in the germline V gene (reference sequence). Trimming removed 1 base from V and 6 bases from J, with 6 bases in between. CDR3 DNA sequence: TGTGCCAGCAGCTTAGAACTGGCTGAAGCTTTCTTT. This encodes CASSLELAEAFF. Combining the CDR3 with reference TRBV7-9 and TRBJ1-1 gives the whole variable domain DTGVSQNPRHKITKRGQNVTFRCDPISEHNRLYWYRQTLGQGPEFLTYFQNEAQLEKSRLLSDRFSAERPKGSFSTLEIQRTEQGDSAMYLCASSLELAEAFFGQGTRLTVV.

J is TRBJ2-3 and V is TRBV11-2, with TRBD1 identical over 8 bases. The CDR3 runs to 17 residues. Looked up from germline, CDR1 is SGHAT and CDR2 is FQNNGV. V shed 1 base, J shed 2 bases, and the junction held 8 bases outside the gene matches. This CDR3 reads CASSLGTGGKDTDTQYF. In DNA form, the CDR3 reads TGTGCCAGCAGCTTAGGAACAGGGGGGAAGGACACAGATACGCAGTATTTT.

This chain uses TRBV5-4 with TRBJ2-3, with TRBD2 matching over 10 bases. The V segment lost 6 bases and the J segment 5 bases; nucleotides outside the gene matches: 9. CDR3 length: 15 residues. The germline V gene encodes CDR1 SGHNT and CDR2 YYREEE (reference sequence). The CDR3 DNA reads as TGTGCCAGCAAAGGGACTAGCGACTTGGAAGATACGCAGTATTTT. Protein sequence: CASKGTSDLEDTQYF.

The chain uses TRBV30 and TRBJ2-7; no firm D call. V lost 5 bases to trimming and J lost 4 bases, with 21 bases between them. The CDR3 is made up of 15 amino acids. CDR1 and CDR2 (germline): GTSNPN, SVGIG (reference sequence). The CDR3 protein is CAWSDDSISPYEQYF. The CDR3 nucleotides are TGTGCCTGGTCAGACGATTCTATCTCCCCTTACGAGCAGTACTTC.

The chain couples TRBV6-5 to TRBJ2-1; perhaps D is TRBD1 or TRBD2 (5 bases each). The CDR3 runs to 14 residues. Germline V lookup: CDR1 MNHEY, CDR2 SVGAGI. V dropped 5 bases and J dropped 9 bases, with 17 bases sitting between them. Here the CDR3 DNA reads TGTGCCAGCAGTCCCGAGGGGTCCCTTGTTGAGCAGTTCTTC. This codes for CASSPEGSLVEQFF.

The chain links TRBV28 to TRBJ1-2, with 7 bases fitting TRBD1. CDR1 MDHEN and CDR2 SYDVKM come from the germline V gene. The CDR3 runs 18 residues. V lost 1 base to trimming and J lost 1 base; unmatched junction nucleotides: 12. The CDR3 DNA reads TGTGCCAGCAGTTTATTCTCTCCGGGACAGACTTTTAACTATGGCTACACCTTC. This codes for CASSLFSPGQTFNYGYTF.

CDR3 in amino acids: CSVEGQGDGFTF. Written as DNA, the CDR3 is TGCAGCGTTGAAGGACAGGGGGACGGGTTCACCTTC. The chain joins TRBV29-1 to TRBJ1-2, with TRBD1 matching over 9 bases. V lost 1 base, J lost 13 bases, and 7 bases stayed unmatched. This CDR3 is 12 amino acids long. The germline V gene has CDR1 SQVTM and CDR2 ANQGSEA.